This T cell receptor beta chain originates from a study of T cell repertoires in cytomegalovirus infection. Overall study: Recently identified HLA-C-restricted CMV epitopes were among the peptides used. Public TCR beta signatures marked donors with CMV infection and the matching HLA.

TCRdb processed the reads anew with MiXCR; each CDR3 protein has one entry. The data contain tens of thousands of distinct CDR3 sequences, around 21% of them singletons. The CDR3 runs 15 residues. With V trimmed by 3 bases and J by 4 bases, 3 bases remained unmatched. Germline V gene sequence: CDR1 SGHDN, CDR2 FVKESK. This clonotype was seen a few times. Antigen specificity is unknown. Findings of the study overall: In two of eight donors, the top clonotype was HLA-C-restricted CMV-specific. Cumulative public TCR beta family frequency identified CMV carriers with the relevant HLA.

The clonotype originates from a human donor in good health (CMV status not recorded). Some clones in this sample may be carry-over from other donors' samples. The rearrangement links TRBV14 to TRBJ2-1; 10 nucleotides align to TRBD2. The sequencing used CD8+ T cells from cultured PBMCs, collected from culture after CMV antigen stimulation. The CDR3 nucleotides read TGTGCCAGCAGCCATCCTAGCGGGGGATACAATGAGCAGTTCTTC. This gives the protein CASSHPSGGYNEQFF.